Below, one T cell receptor (beta chain) is given with its context. There are 13 residues in the CDR3. Germline CDR1 MNHEY, CDR2 SMNVEV (reference sequence). V was trimmed by 5 bases and J by 6 bases, leaving 14 bases between them. These data originate in a study of blood T cell repertoires in COVID-19. The overall study: T cells, B-cell-depleted T cells, or PBMCs provided the cDNA or gDNA that served as material.

In the original analysis: How many nucleated cells were present was estimated from reference gene primer amplification. Using immunoSEQ multiplex PCR, the repertoire was profiled, and TCRdb retains in-frame clones only, with some absent. Clone size and the V and J calls come from that table; the DNA yielded D and trimming. The table shows roughly 130,000 clones, with 80% to 90% occurring only once. Everyone who took part was roughly 18 to 89 years old, and they came from 24 US areas. Cohorts were based on clinical histories the participants reported. Sequencing was carried out using PBMCs or T cells enriched from blood (not recorded which). The TCR sequence derives from a woman in her 50s with acute COVID-19. The gene calls are TRBV27 and TRBJ2-7; D remains unclear. The CDR3, as DNA: TGTGCCAGCAGTCCCCGGTCCTGGAGCGAGCAGTACTTC. Its protein product is CASSPRSWSEQYF.